The present entry profiles one TCR beta chain with its context. Its cognate antigen is unknown. This specimen comes from a study of T-cell reconstitution after alpha-beta-depleted transplantation in children. Notes on the study in general: Several hundred expanded graft clones reportedly gave rise to the alpha-beta T cells present about two months after transplant. T-cell counts and diversity were attributed mostly to newly produced T cells one year after transplant. Diversity of TCRbeta at day 60 was high in some patients, arising from surviving recipient T cells and thymic progenitors.

Preparation of the TCRbeta library used unique molecular identifiers. Using its own MiXCR run on the PCR reads, TCRdb lists one record per CDR3 protein. The repertoire consists of roughly 110,000 distinct CDR3 sequences, with over 9% occurring once and the leading ten covering around 34%. The material sequenced was PBMCs, taken before TCRalphabeta/CD19-depleted stem cell transplant. This clonotype was obtained from a boy between 2 and 15 years old with acute lymphoblastic leukemia, due to receive a stem cell transplant.

This CDR3 reads CASSFAGREEQFF. The CDR3 region has the DNA TGTGCCAGCAGCTTTGCCGGCCGCGAGGAGCAGTTCTTC. The V and J genes are TRBV5-6 and TRBJ2-1; no clear D. Trimming took off 2 bases at V and 10 bases at J, with 13 bases between the two ends. Germline V lookup: CDR1 SGHDT, CDR2 YYEEEE. The CDR3 sequence is 13 residues long.